Sequencing of this T cell receptor beta chain was carried out in a study of early T cells in non-severe SARS-CoV-2 infection. Turning to the study itself: Sequencing of bulk RNA from unsorted whole blood was done, without chain pairing.

Study results and caveats: Reliance on VDJdb matching favored anti-spike CD8 responses; private and CD4 specificities were missed.

In regard to this clonotype: Its antigen is unknown.

Researchers attached unique molecular identifiers to individual cDNA molecules. Using its own MiXCR run on the 5' RACE reads, TCRdb lists one record per CDR3 protein. The repertoire holds about 48,000 distinct CDR3 sequences, with roughly 9.8% as singletons. Input material: whole blood. The TCR sequence derives from an adult who was a healthcare worker with PCR-confirmed SARS-CoV-2 infection or an uninfected control (not recorded which).

CDR3 coding DNA: TGTGCCAGCAGCGGGGGCCTCGGGACAGATACGCAGTATTTT. It yields the protein CASSGGLGTDTQYF. The chain joins TRBV9 to TRBJ2-3; D possibly corresponds to TRBD1 (5 bases). Trimming took 3 bases from V and 3 from J, leaving 11 bases between them. The CDR3 runs 14 residues. Germline assignment: CDR1 SGDLS and CDR2 YYNGEE.